Listed below are T cell receptor beta chains from one sample, sequenced in a study of blood T cell repertoires in COVID-19. The assay was immunoSEQ multiplex PCR, and TCRdb's table has in-frame clones only and misses some. The table includes some 490,000 clones, less than 90% detected once. The sequenced sample consisted of PBMCs or T cells enriched from blood (not recorded which). The receptors derive from a woman aged 60-75 years who had recovered from COVID-19. The CDR3 runs from the conserved cysteine through the conserved F or W. Each record gives: V gene, clone size, J gene, D gene, CDR3 protein, CDR3 DNA. D genes are given only for firm matches. The listing skips clone size in some rows; elsewhere it reads once, few, many or a size class.

TRBV7-9	NA	TRBJ2-7	TRBD1	CASSSTRTGGGYEQYF	TGTGCCAGCAGTTCCACAAGGACAGGGGGCGGCTACGAGCAGTACTTC
TRBV3-1/TRBV3-2	NA	TRBJ2-7	NA	CASSQVTKGDEQYF	TGTGCCAGCAGCCAAGTTACCAAGGGGGACGAGCAGTACTTC
TRBV24-1	NA	TRBJ2-2	NA	CATSDLVTANTGELFF	TGTGCCACCAGTGATTTGGTGACAGCGAACACCGGGGAGCTGTTTTTT
TRBV7-2	NA	TRBJ1-2	TRBD1	CASSFTGVYGYTF	TGTGCCAGCAGCTTCACAGGGGTCTATGGCTACACCTTC
TRBV15	many	TRBJ2-2	TRBD1	CATSRERTGAGELFF	TGTGCCACCAGCCGAGAAAGGACAGGGGCCGGGGAGCTGTTTTTT
TRBV18	once	TRBJ1-2	TRBD1	CASSPSHQGDYGYTF	TGTGCCAGCTCACCCTCCCACCAGGGGGACTATGGCTACACCTTC
TRBV9	NA	TRBJ2-6	NA	CASSPLGANVLTF	TGTGCCAGCAGCCCCCTGGGGGCCAACGTCCTGACTTTC
TRBV14	NA	TRBJ2-1	TRBD2	CASSHLAGDPYNEQFF	TGTGCCAGCAGCCACCTAGCGGGAGACCCCTACAATGAGCAGTTCTTC
TRBV19	NA	TRBJ1-2	TRBD1	CASSILGQEGGYTF	TGTGCCAGTAGTATCTTGGGACAGGAGGGTGGCTACACCTTC
TRBV7-8	NA	TRBJ1-1	NA	CASSLAVTGNTEAFF	TGTGCCAGCAGCTTAGCGGTGACAGGGAACACTGAAGCTTTCTTT
TRBV27	NA	TRBJ1-2	NA	CASSSVAGGYYGYTF	TGTGCCAGCAGTTCCGTTGCCGGGGGTTACTATGGCTACACCTTC
TRBV2	few	TRBJ2-2	TRBD1	CASSGDRNTGELFF	TGTGCCAGCAGTGGGGACAGGAACACCGGGGAGCTGTTTTTT
TRBV24-1	NA	TRBJ2-2	TRBD1	CATKSGQRNTGELFF	TGTGCCACCAAATCGGGACAGCGCAACACCGGGGAGCTGTTTTTT
TRBV18	NA	TRBJ1-2	NA	CASSPQSPGYGYTF	TGTGCCAGCTCTCCTCAGAGCCCGGGCTATGGCTACACCTTC
TRBV4-1	NA	TRBJ2-3	TRBD2	CASSQRLAGNTDTQYF	TGCGCCAGCAGCCAGAGACTAGCGGGCAACACAGATACGCAGTATTTT
TRBV20-1	few	TRBJ2-3	TRBD2	CSASPPSGGTLGTDTQYF	TGCAGTGCTAGTCCTCCTAGCGGGGGGACTTTGGGCACAGATACGCAGTATTTT
TRBV7-9	NA	TRBJ1-1	TRBD1	CASSNTGDTEAFF	TGTGCCAGCAGCAATACAGGGGACACTGAAGCTTTCTTT
TRBV27	NA	TRBJ1-2	NA	CASSLSTGNYGYTF	TGTGCCAGCAGTTTATCGACAGGAAACTATGGCTACACCTTC
TRBV7-2	NA	TRBJ2-2	TRBD2	CASSPRTSGGINTGELFF	TGTGCCAGCAGCCCCCGGACTAGCGGGGGGATTAACACCGGGGAGCTGTTTTTT
TRBV2	few	TRBJ1-1	TRBD1	CASRGTGMGEAFF	TGTGCCAGCAGGGGGACAGGGATGGGTGAAGCTTTCTTT
TRBV4-1	few	TRBJ1-5	NA	CASSQDTVTYQPQHF	TGCGCCAGCAGCCAGGATACAGTCACCTACCAGCCCCAGCATTTT
TRBV10-2	NA	TRBJ2-5	TRBD2	CASLTASGAQETQYF	TGCGCCAGCCTGACGGCTAGCGGGGCTCAAGAGACCCAGTACTTC
TRBV7-9	few	TRBJ2-7	TRBD1	CASSQRQGSHEQYF	TGTGCCAGCAGCCAGCGACAGGGTTCCCACGAGCAGTACTTC
TRBV4-1	few	TRBJ1-2	NA	CASSQRRTVLNYGYTF	TGCGCCAGCAGCCAAAGACGGACAGTTTTAAACTATGGCTACACCTTC
TRBV27	NA	TRBJ2-3	NA	CASRARDSGRDTQYF	TGTGCCAGCAGGGCACGGGACTCGGGTAGGGATACGCAGTATTTT
TRBV7-8	NA	TRBJ1-2	NA	CASTTGHFNYGYTF	TGTGCCAGCACCACGGGACACTTTAACTATGGCTACACCTTC
TRBV5-8	once	TRBJ1-5	NA	CASSLGPGGQPQHF	TGTGCCAGCAGCTTGGGCCCCGGGGGTCAGCCCCAGCATTTT
TRBV5-4	NA	TRBJ1-1	NA	CASSQAEGRSRSTEAFF	TGTGCCAGCAGCCAGGCGGAGGGAAGGAGCCGTAGCACTGAAGCTTTCTTT
TRBV3-1/TRBV3-2	NA	TRBJ2-1	TRBD2	CASSQGGGGYGDNEQFF	TGTGCCAGCAGCCAAGGAGGCGGGGGATATGGGGACAATGAGCAGTTCTTC
TRBV30	NA	TRBJ1-6	NA	CAWSAGANSPLHF	TGTGCCTGGAGCGCGGGGGCTAATTCACCCCTCCACTTT
TRBV3-1/TRBV3-2	few	TRBJ2-4	NA	CASSQGLIDIQYF	TGTGCCAGCAGCCAGGGCTTAATAGACATTCAGTACTTC
TRBV5-1	NA	TRBJ2-2	NA	CASSLGPWSEGGELFF	TGCGCCAGCAGCTTGGGTCCCTGGTCAGAGGGCGGGGAGCTGTTTTTT
TRBV6-6	NA	TRBJ2-7	NA	CASTRSSGILRSSYEQYF	TGTGCCAGCACCCGATCTTCAGGGATACTCAGGAGCTCCTACGAGCAGTACTTC
TRBV11-3	NA	TRBJ1-6	NA	CASSSTGNSPLHF	TGTGCCAGCAGCTCTACGGGAAACTCACCCCTCCACTTT
TRBV11-3	NA	TRBJ2-7	TRBD1	CASSLSGQGADEQYF	TGTGCCAGCAGCTTATCGGGACAGGGGGCCGACGAGCAGTACTTC
TRBV20-1	NA	TRBJ1-3	NA	CSASSGSTYPGGNTIYF	TGCAGTGCTAGTAGCGGATCGACATATCCAGGCGGAAACACCATATATTTT
TRBV6-5	NA	TRBJ2-1	NA	CASSSSDSYNEQFF	TGTGCCAGCAGTTCCTCCGACAGCTACAATGAGCAGTTCTTC
TRBV19	NA	TRBJ1-5	TRBD1	CASTIRQGNQPQHF	TGTGCCAGTACTATTCGACAGGGAAATCAGCCCCAGCATTTT
TRBV30	NA	TRBJ1-1	TRBD1	CAWSVQGASEAFF	TGTGCCTGGAGTGTACAGGGGGCGTCTGAAGCTTTCTTT
TRBV7-8	NA	TRBJ2-3	NA	CASSPPARADTQYF	TGTGCCAGCAGCCCCCCCGCACGAGCGGATACGCAGTATTTT
TRBV6-5	NA	TRBJ1-1	NA	CASINSGLNTEAFF	TGTGCCAGCATCAACAGCGGGCTGAACACTGAAGCTTTCTTT
TRBV5-1	NA	TRBJ2-2	TRBD2	CASSLGLAGGPVTGELFF	TGCGCCAGCAGCTTGGGGCTAGCGGGGGGGCCGGTCACCGGGGAGCTGTTTTTT
TRBV20-1	NA	TRBJ2-5	TRBD2	CSASRLAGGLQETQYF	TGCAGTGCTAGTCGGCTAGCGGGGGGATTACAAGAGACCCAGTACTTC
TRBV20-1	NA	TRBJ2-1	NA	CSAEQGEQFF	TGCAGTGCAGAACAGGGTGAGCAGTTCTTC
TRBV11-3	NA	TRBJ2-1	TRBD2	CASSLNSGGAGNEQFF	TGTGCCAGCAGCTTGAATAGCGGGGGGGCGGGTAATGAGCAGTTCTTC
TRBV6-5	NA	TRBJ2-2	NA	CASARGTGELFF	TGTGCTTCGGCGCGAGGGACCGGGGAGCTGTTTTTT
TRBV5-8	NA	TRBJ1-1	NA	CASSLQLGEGGAFF	TGTGCCAGCAGCTTGCAATTGGGGGAAGGGGGAGCTTTCTTT
TRBV2	few	TRBJ1-5	TRBD1	CASRKGQGSNQPQHF	TGTGCCAGCAGAAAGGGACAGGGGTCCAATCAGCCCCAGCATTTT
TRBV5-1	NA	TRBJ1-2	TRBD1	CASSFEGGDGYTF	TGCGCCAGCAGCTTCGAAGGGGGCGATGGCTACACCTTC